The rows below give T cell receptor beta chains drawn from one sample of a study of T cell clones after liver transplantation. TCRdb keeps only in-frame clones here, not all; method: immunoSEQ multiplex PCR. The sample holds 98,000 or so clones, around 86% seen once. The sequencing here drew on CD4+ T cells from blood, taken before liver transplant. The receptors were gathered from a human donor who received a liver transplant. Both conserved end residues are trimmed from each CDR3.

V gene: TRBV5-1
J gene: TRBJ1-5
CDR3 protein: ASRTGTGSNQPQH

V gene: TRBV19
J gene: TRBJ1-5
CDR3 protein: ASKGRGPYSNQPQH

V gene: TRBV19
J gene: TRBJ1-1
CDR3 protein: ASSIPSNEAF

V gene: TRBV4-1
J gene: TRBJ2-7
CDR3 protein: ASSQEVAGANYEQY

V gene: TRBV20-1
J gene: TRBJ2-7
CDR3 protein: SAKGVYEQY

V gene: TRBV7-8
J gene: TRBJ2-7
CDR3 protein: ASRDPSGGNYEQY

V gene: TRBV12-2
J gene: TRBJ2-7
CDR3 protein: ASRSPGFNEQY

V gene: TRBV6-1
J gene: TRBJ2-1
CDR3 protein: ASSEPRLAGGPNEQF

V gene: TRBV19
J gene: TRBJ1-2
CDR3 protein: ASTRNPDRGPGYT

V gene: TRBV27
J gene: TRBJ1-2
CDR3 protein: ASSLGRGTDGYT

V gene: TRBV7-8
J gene: TRBJ2-3
CDR3 protein: ASSLLLAGVWMY

V gene: TRBV4-1
J gene: TRBJ1-5
CDR3 protein: ASSQGRGNQPQH

V gene: TRBV6-1
J gene: TRBJ2-1
CDR3 protein: ASRSRDNSYNEQF

V gene: TRBV30
J gene: TRBJ2-2
CDR3 protein: AWGRGQVGELF

V gene: TRBV7-2
J gene: TRBJ2-2
CDR3 protein: ASSISWAGGELF

V gene: TRBV10-3
J gene: TRBJ2-1
CDR3 protein: AISESRGGLHEQF

V gene: TRBV29-1
J gene: TRBJ2-1
CDR3 protein: SVAQPRGGYNEQF

V gene: TRBV4-3
J gene: TRBJ2-1
CDR3 protein: ASSRILGDPLQF

V gene: TRBV5-1
J gene: TRBJ2-3
CDR3 protein: ASSLVGGNTDTQY

V gene: TRBV19
J gene: TRBJ1-6
CDR3 protein: ASSGYNSPLH

V gene: TRBV27
J gene: TRBJ2-1
CDR3 protein: ASSLFLGTSNEQF

V gene: TRBV9
J gene: TRBJ2-3
CDR3 protein: ASSRTSGRAGTDTQY

V gene: TRBV18
J gene: TRBJ1-3
CDR3 protein: ASSLTGTGNTIY

V gene: TRBV27
J gene: TRBJ2-1
CDR3 protein: ASSLSLYSYNEQF

V gene: TRBV10-3
J gene: TRBJ2-7
CDR3 protein: AISELGTSLREQY

V gene: TRBV18
J gene: TRBJ2-2
CDR3 protein: ASSTGLAGLNTGELF

V gene: TRBV19
J gene: TRBJ1-1
CDR3 protein: ASSTRTGGTEAF

V gene: TRBV9
J gene: TRBJ1-2
CDR3 protein: ASSYGPLDSNYGYT

V gene: TRBV2
J gene: TRBJ1-5
CDR3 protein: ASSGTGLNQPQH

V gene: TRBV5-1
J gene: TRBJ2-3
CDR3 protein: ASSPFTSGTRTDTQY

V gene: TRBV28
J gene: TRBJ1-3
CDR3 protein: ASSAYPGGITIY

V gene: TRBV7-8
J gene: TRBJ1-1
CDR3 protein: ASSPSALGIGNTEAF